Following are 18 T cell receptor beta chains from one sample sequenced in a study. TCRdb reanalysed the RT-PCR reads using MiXCR and keeps one entry per CDR3 protein. Altogether about 700,000 distinct CDR3 sequences are present, 11% to 15% being singletons, with the ten largest covering 3.6%. The sample consisted of memory CD4+ T cells from blood. These receptors were obtained from a female donor in good health, serving as a healthy control.

This clonotype showed up just a few times. This chain joins TRBV24-1 and TRBJ2-1, with no clear D. Trimming stripped 3 bases from V and 4 bases from J, with 9 bases between. Germline CDR1 and CDR2: KGHDR and SFDVKD. This CDR3 is 14 amino acids long. DNA for the CDR3: TGTGCCACCAGTGATGAAGCCCCGTACAATGAGCAGTTCTTC. As protein: CATSDEAPYNEQFF.

In this sample, this clonotype turned up many times. The chain employs TRBV20-1 and TRBJ1-1; D possibly corresponds to TRBD1 (6 bases). Trimming removed 0 bases from V and 11 bases from J, with 16 bases in between. The CDR3 is made up of 13 amino acids. Germline V gene sequence: CDR1 DFQATT, CDR2 SNEGSKA (reference sequence). This CDR3 is CSARDRQGQRAFF. DNA for the CDR3: TGCAGTGCTAGAGATCGTCAGGGGCAAAGGGCTTTCTTT.

This clonotype was counted only a few times. The chain combines TRBV11-2 with TRBJ2-4; weak D call: TRBD2 (5 bases). Per germline, CDR1 SGHAT and CDR2 FQNNGV. CDR3 length: 17 residues. Between the trimmed V and J ends, which lost 4 bases and 5 bases, there was a span of 21 bases. This chain's CDR3 is CASSSSRSSYGENIQYF. CDR3 bases: TGTGCCAGCAGCTCCTCGAGGTCTTCTTACGGGGAAAACATTCAGTACTTC.

This clonotype was recorded at least ten times. CDR3 sequence: CASSLIPTRGRETQYF. The CDR3 DNA sequence: TGTGCCAGCAGCCTGATACCCACAAGAGGGAGAGAGACCCAGTACTTC. The chain couples TRBV7-2 to TRBJ2-5, with D possibly being TRBD2 (5 bases). V was cut by 5 bases and J by 4 bases, with 20 bases left in between. Per germline, CDR1 SGHTA and CDR2 FQGNSA. This CDR3 contains 16 residues. Using reference TRBV7-2 and TRBJ2-5 for the parts outside the CDR3, the full variable domain is GAGVSQSPSNKVTEKGKDVELRCDPISGHTALYWYRQSLGQGLEFLIYFQGNSAPDKSGLPSDRFSAERTGGSVSTLTIQRTQQEDSAVYLCASSLIPTRGRETQYFGPGTRLLVL.

In this sample, this clonotype turned up a few times. This chain connects TRBV10-3 to TRBJ2-1; 8 nucleotides agree with TRBD2. Germline assignment: CDR1 ENHRY and CDR2 SYGVKD. V was clipped by 2 bases and J by 4 bases; unmatched bases: 4. This CDR3 spans 15 amino acids. This chain's CDR3 is CAISENPSGYNEQFF. The CDR3 nucleotides read TGTGCCATCAGTGAGAATCCTAGCGGGTACAATGAGCAGTTCTTC.

This clonotype occurred a few times. The rearrangement joins TRBV18 to TRBJ1-2, with no clear D. V was cut by 3 bases and J by 6 bases, with 11 bases left in between. Germline V lookup: CDR1 KGHSH, CDR2 LQKENI. The CDR3 consists of 13 residues. CDR3 nucleotides: TGTGCCAGCTCACCGCCCGGGGAAGATGGCTACACCTTC. Protein sequence: CASSPPGEDGYTF.

The chain joins TRBV5-6 to TRBJ2-7; TRBD1 aligns across 10 bases. V dropped 4 bases and J dropped 7; count of bases not matched to a gene: 8. CDR3 size: 14 residues. Germline V lookup: CDR1 SGHDT, CDR2 YYEEEE. As DNA, the CDR3 is TGTGCCAGCAGCCGATGGACAGGGGGGGGTGAGCAGTACTTC. Translation: CASSRWTGGGEQYF.

The chain couples TRBV6-6 to TRBJ2-1, with TRBD2 identical over 8 bases. Germline lookup yields CDR1 MNHNY and CDR2 SVGAGI (reference sequence). V gave up 2 bases and J gave up 8 bases; unmatched junction bases: 11. The CDR3 extends over 16 amino acids. CDR3 in amino acids: CASSYGTPGGRYEQFF. For the CDR3, the DNA is TGTGCCAGCAGTTACGGGACTCCGGGAGGGCGATATGAGCAGTTCTTC.

The table lists this clonotype with a few counts. This chain uses TRBV5-1 with TRBJ2-3; 9 positions agree with TRBD2. This CDR3 comprises 15 residues. Germline CDR1 is SGHRS and CDR2 is YFSETQ. V lost 5 bases to trimming and J lost 4 bases; unmatched junction nucleotides: 8. CDR3 in DNA: TGCGCCAGCAGATGGTTAGCGGGAGAGTCAGATACGCAGTATTTT. It encodes CASRWLAGESDTQYF.

This clonotype was observed a handful of times. V gene TRBV27 combines with J gene TRBJ2-3; 10 bases agree with TRBD2. J was trimmed by 0 bases and V by 2 bases; bases with no gene match: 8. The CDR3 contains 18 residues. Looked up from germline, CDR1 is MNHEY and CDR2 is SMNVEV (reference sequence). Here the CDR3 DNA reads TGTGCCAGCAGTTTAATTGCTAGCGGGGGAGTTAGCACAGATACGCAGTATTTT. Translating gives CASSLIASGGVSTDTQYF.

This clonotype was counted at least ten times. The chain carries TRBV7-2 and TRBJ2-4; D unclear. Germline V lookup: CDR1 SGHTA, CDR2 FQGNSA. This CDR3 contains 12 residues. V lost 1 base, J lost 8 bases, and 6 bases lay in between. The CDR3 reads CASSLVGDIQYF. The CDR3 DNA reads TGTGCCAGCAGCTTAGTCGGTGACATTCAGTACTTC. The complete variable domain, with remaining parts taken from reference TRBV7-2 and TRBJ2-4, reads GAGVSQSPSNKVTEKGKDVELRCDPISGHTALYWYRQSLGQGLEFLIYFQGNSAPDKSGLPSDRFSAERTGGSVSTLTIQRTQQEDSAVYLCASSLVGDIQYFGAGTRLSVL.

The chain employs TRBV3-1 and TRBJ1-1; TRBD1 is a possible D gene (5 bases). Per germline, CDR1 LGHDT and CDR2 YNNKEL (reference sequence). Trimming pared 3 bases from V and 11 bases from J, leaving 10 bases between. CDR3 length: 11 residues. The CDR3 DNA is TGTGCCAGCAGCCAGGGGCCTGGGGCTTTCTTT. Protein sequence: CASSQGPGAFF.

Only a few counts were recorded for this clonotype. CDR3 in DNA: TGCAGTGCTGATCGACAGGGCTACGAGCAGTACTTC. Translating it yields CSADRQGYEQYF. This chain links TRBV20-1 with TRBJ2-7; TRBD1 matches 7 bases. The germline V gene has CDR1 DFQATT and CDR2 SNEGSKA (reference sequence). The V and J ends lost 5 bases and 3 bases, in that order; junction bases with no gene match: 4. This CDR3 contains 12 residues.

Only a few counts were recorded for this clonotype. CDR3 in amino acids: CAWSAGTSGSDTQYF. The CDR3 DNA follows: TGTGCCTGGAGTGCTGGGACTAGCGGGAGTGATACGCAGTATTTT. The V call is TRBV30, the J call TRBJ2-3; 14 bases line up with TRBD2. CDR3 length: 15 amino acids. V trimming: 1 base; J trimming: 6 bases; junction bases outside the gene matches: 3. Germline CDR1 GTSNPN, CDR2 SVGIG (reference sequence). Together with reference TRBV30 and TRBJ2-3, the CDR3 gives the full variable domain: SQTIHQWPATLVQPVGSPLSLECTVEGTSNPNLYWYRQAAGRGLQLLFYSVGIGQISSEVPQNLSASRPQDRQFILSSKKLLLSDSGFYLCAWSAGTSGSDTQYFGPGTRLTVL.

This clonotype appeared a few times. V is TRBV20-1 and J is TRBJ2-1; TRBD2 matches at 9 bases. This CDR3 is 18 amino acids long. J gave up 9 bases and V 3 bases, and 21 bases lay outside the gene matches. Looked up from germline, CDR1 is DFQATT and CDR2 is SNEGSKA (reference sequence). This CDR3 is CSARGDHAGTSPNGEQFF. DNA of the CDR3: TGCAGTGCTAGGGGCGATCATGCTGGGACTAGCCCGAACGGTGAGCAGTTCTTC.

This clonotype came up a few times. The V and J genes are TRBV6-2 or TRBV6-3 and TRBJ1-1; D is undetermined. Looked up from germline, CDR1 is MNHEY and CDR2 is SVGEGT. V was pared by 7 bases and J by 1 base, with 10 bases between. This CDR3 comprises 13 residues. For the CDR3, the DNA is TGTGCCAGCAAAAGGGTCGGGAACACTGAAGCTTTCTTT. Amino acids: CASKRVGNTEAFF.

This clonotype turned up a few times. CDR3 coding DNA: TGCAGTGCTAGAGGCCGCAGGGGGAAAGAAAGCTCTAATGAAAAACTGTTTTTT. It codes for CSARGRRGKESSNEKLFF. The chain joins TRBV20-1 to TRBJ1-4; 7 bases line up with TRBD1. Germline CDR1 is DFQATT and CDR2 is SNEGSKA (reference sequence). The V and J ends lost 1 base and 3 bases, in that order; junction bases with no gene match: 14. This CDR3 is built from 18 residues.

This clonotype was observed a few times. DNA of the CDR3: TGTGCCAGCAGCCAAGATTTCAAGCGACAGGGGCCAGATACGCAGTATTTT. Translated: CASSQDFKRQGPDTQYF. The rearrangement links TRBV3-1 to TRBJ2-3; the match to TRBD1 covers 8 bases. Germline V gives CDR1 LGHDT, CDR2 YNNKEL (reference sequence). Trimming took 0 bases from V and 4 from J; bases not matched to a gene: 9. The CDR3 covers 17 residues.